Below are 29 T cell receptor beta chains sequenced from a single sample in a study of neurological immune-mediated disorders. As for time point: longitudinal time-point 3. TCRdb re-called the 5' RACE reads through MiXCR, storing one row per CDR3 protein. In the table there are tens of thousands of distinct CDR3 sequences, around 4.7% of which are singletons. The source material was PBMCs. These receptors came from an older woman with multiple sclerosis.

The chain links TRBV25-1 to TRBJ2-1, with D perhaps TRBD2 (7 bases). CDR3 length: 14 amino acids. The germline V gene has CDR1 MGHDK and CDR2 SYGVNS. The ends were cut back, 1 base at V and 8 bases at J, with 12 bases in the middle. The CDR3 sequence is CASSEFGGRDEQFF. CDR3 nucleotides: TGTGCCAGCAGTGAATTCGGGGGGCGGGATGAGCAGTTCTTC.

This clonotype was detected ten times or more. A junction boundary mismatches the germline segment, possibly from a read error. The rearrangement links TRBV5-6 to TRBJ1-1; D gene uncertain. The V gene's germline CDR1 is SGHDT and CDR2 YYEEEE. CDR3 size: 13 residues. The CDR3 nucleotides are TGTGCCAGCAGCTTGGGTCTGGGTGGGAAGCTTCTCTTT. Protein: CASSLGLGGKLLF.

In this sample, this clonotype turned up many times. One junction end does not reproduce the germline sequence, and a read error may be involved. The chain recombines TRBV7-7 with TRBJ1-1; 7 nucleotides line up with TRBD1. Germline V gene data show CDR1 as SSHAT and CDR2 as FNYEAQ (reference sequence). The CDR3 contains 13 residues. CDR3 protein: CASSEDRLAEAFF. For the CDR3, the DNA is TGTGCTAGCAGCGAGGACAGGTTGGCTGAAGCTTTCTTT.

This clonotype appeared many times. The chain carries TRBV20-1 and TRBJ2-3; D is uncertain. V was clipped by 0 bases and J by 0 bases, with 10 bases between them. The CDR3 is made up of 15 amino acids. The germline V gene encodes CDR1 DFQATT and CDR2 SNEGSKA (reference sequence). CDR3 DNA: TGCAGTGCTAGAGATCACACCCGGAGCACAGATACGCAGTATTTT. It specifies CSARDHTRSTDTQYF.

The sample holds many counts of this clonotype. CDR3 protein: CASSLASRRHEQYF. Written as DNA, the CDR3 is TGTGCCAGCAGTCTAGCGTCCCGCCGCCACGAGCAGTACTTC. The chain uses TRBV27 and TRBJ2-7; TRBD2 is a possible D gene (6 bases). V lost 5 bases, J lost 5 bases, and 16 bases lay in between. This CDR3 region has 14 residues. Germline V gives CDR1 MNHEY, CDR2 SMNVEV (reference sequence).

The DNA of the CDR3 is TGTGCCAGCCGACCCCCGATAGGAACAGATACGCAGTATTTT. It codes for CASRPPIGTDTQYF. This chain connects TRBV19 to TRBJ2-3, with D uncertain. Per germline, CDR1 LNHDA and CDR2 SQIVND (reference sequence). This CDR3 spans 14 amino acids. V lost 9 bases and J 3 bases, leaving 16 bases between the germline ends.

This clonotype appeared many times. The chain carries TRBV3-1 and TRBJ2-7; D unclear. The CDR3 runs 13 residues. The V gene's germline CDR1 is LGHDT and CDR2 YNNKEL (reference sequence). Between the trimmed V and J ends, which lost 1 base and 3 bases, there was a span of 7 bases. CDR3 nucleotide sequence: TGTGCCAGCAGCCAAGTTCCGGGCTACGAGCAGTACTTC. Protein: CASSQVPGYEQYF.

This clonotype was seen more than once but under ten times. The chain uses TRBV5-5 and TRBJ1-5; TRBD1 aligns across 7 bases. With 2 bases clipped from V and 6 bases from J, the junction kept 2 bases outside the gene matches. From germline, CDR1 is SGHKS and CDR2 YYEKEE (reference sequence). This CDR3 contains 13 residues. In nucleotides, the CDR3 is TGTGCCAGCAGCTTAGCAGGGGGTCAGCCCCAGCATTTT. Amino acid sequence: CASSLAGGQPQHF.

This clonotype has ten or more counts. The chain is built from TRBV14 and TRBJ1-4, with 9 bases fitting TRBD1. Germline values: CDR1 SGHDN, CDR2 FVKESK. V lost 5 bases, J lost 4 bases, and 5 bases stayed unmatched. The CDR3 totals 15 residues. The CDR3 reads CASSVTGGINEKLFF. CDR3 bases: TGTGCCAGCAGCGTGACAGGGGGGATTAATGAAAAACTGTTTTTT.

The table lists this clonotype with a few counts. This chain links TRBV10-1 with TRBJ2-7; tentatively, D is TRBD1 (6 bases). Trimming stripped 1 base from V and 5 bases from J, with 15 bases between. The germline CDR1 and CDR2 sequences are WNHNN and SYGVQD (reference sequence). The CDR3 has 15 amino acids. CDR3 region: CASSELRTAQDEQYF. As DNA, the CDR3 is TGCGCCAGCAGTGAGTTGAGGACAGCTCAGGACGAGCAGTACTTC.

In its sample, this clonotype was seen many times. This chain joins TRBV20-1 and TRBJ1-2, with 9 positions matching TRBD1. After removal of 5 bases from V and 7 bases from J, the junction contained 11 bases not matched to a gene. Germline V lookup: CDR1 DFQATT, CDR2 SNEGSKA (reference sequence). The CDR3 loop spans 14 amino acids. CDR3 nucleotides: TGCAGTGCTTCAACAGGGGGCGCTTTGTTTGGCTACACCTTC. It yields the protein CSASTGGALFGYTF.

This clonotype was picked up many times. This chain uses TRBV7-2 with TRBJ1-1; 7 nucleotides match TRBD1. The CDR3 loop spans 19 amino acids. V shed 1 base, J shed 1 base, and the junction held 15 bases outside the gene matches. Germline assignment: CDR1 SGHTA and CDR2 FQGNSA. The CDR3 sequence: CASSLVIQSPGTANTEAFF. The DNA for the CDR3 is TGTGCCAGCAGCTTAGTCATTCAAAGCCCCGGGACAGCGAACACTGAAGCTTTCTTT.

In its sample, this clonotype was seen many times. This sequence joins TRBV12-3 or TRBV12-4 and TRBJ1-1; D unclear. V was clipped by 3 bases and J by 8 bases, with 10 bases between them. The CDR3 is 12 residues long. The CDR3 nucleotides are TGTGCCAGCAGTTTTATGGTCCAGGAAGCTTTCTTT. Protein sequence: CASSFMVQEAFF.

This clonotype was seen ten or more times. This sequence joins TRBV7-8 and TRBJ1-1; tentative D call: TRBD1 (6 bases). Trimming removed 5 bases at V and 3 bases at J, with 10 bases between. This CDR3 is built from 13 residues. Germline CDR1 and CDR2: SGHVS and FQNEAQ. The CDR3 region has the DNA TGTGCCAGCAGCCGGACAGTCGACACTGAAGCTTTCTTT. Translated: CASSRTVDTEAFF.

V gene TRBV18 combines with J gene TRBJ2-1, with TRBD1 as a possible D gene (5 bases). Germline V gene sequence: CDR1 KGHSH, CDR2 LQKENI. V was pared by 5 bases and J by 10 bases, with 18 bases between. The CDR3 is 14 amino acids. The CDR3 region is CASSGSGLGYEQFF. The CDR3 DNA is TGTGCCAGCTCAGGATCAGGGTTGGGGTACGAGCAGTTCTTC.

This clonotype showed up many times. The J gene is TRBJ2-5, the V gene TRBV11-2; D perhaps matches TRBD2 (6 bases). The germline V gene encodes CDR1 SGHAT and CDR2 FQNNGV. CDR3 length equals 14 residues. Trimming stripped 5 bases from V and 5 bases from J, with 15 bases between. Here the CDR3 DNA reads TGTGCCAGCAGCCTGGGGACGGGGGATGAGACCCAGTACTTC. It specifies CASSLGTGDETQYF.

This clonotype appeared many times. The V call is TRBV2, the J call TRBJ2-1; 7 nucleotides line up with TRBD2. This CDR3 has 16 amino acids. Germline V lookup: CDR1 SNHLY, CDR2 FYNNEI. V gave up 6 bases and J gave up 7 bases; unmatched junction bases: 15. CDR3 amino acids: CASSYVRSGVRNEQFF. The CDR3, as DNA: TGTGCCAGCAGCTACGTTCGAAGCGGGGTTAGGAATGAGCAGTTCTTC.

In its sample, this clonotype was seen many times. The chain employs TRBV29-1 and TRBJ1-5; D unresolved. In germline, CDR1 is SQVTM, CDR2 ANQGSEA. There are 12 residues in the CDR3. Trimming pared 4 bases from V and 4 bases from J, leaving 8 bases between. The CDR3, as DNA: TGCAGCGTTGGGTTACAGAATCAGCCCCAGCATTTT. This codes for CSVGLQNQPQHF.

This clonotype was detected many times. The J gene is TRBJ1-4, the V gene TRBV12-3 or TRBV12-4; tentatively, D is TRBD1 (5 bases). The CDR3 is 16 amino acids. Trimming left V 4 bases short and J 1 base short, with 13 bases between. This CDR3 is CASSSGPLGTNEKLFF. As DNA, the CDR3 is TGTGCCAGCAGTTCGGGACCCCTCGGAACTAATGAAAAACTGTTTTTT.

This clonotype was seen many times. V usage is TRBV5-1 and J usage is TRBJ2-1; no firm D call. This CDR3 is 14 amino acids long. V lost 3 bases, J lost 6 bases, and 13 bases lay in between. CDR1 is SGHRS, CDR2 YFSETQ, per germline. CDR3 sequence reads: CASSSVISGNEQFF. The CDR3 bases are TGCGCCAGCAGCTCGGTCATCTCTGGCAATGAGCAGTTCTTC.

This clonotype was counted at least ten times. J is TRBJ1-2 and V is TRBV7-2; D is uncertain. CDR3 length: 14 residues. Deletions cut 7 bases from V and 0 bases from J, with 12 bases between. Per germline, CDR1 SGHTA and CDR2 FQGNSA. CDR3 coding DNA: TGTGCCAGCACCCCTGGGGATGCTAACTATGGCTACACCTTC. This sequence encodes CASTPGDANYGYTF.

This clonotype has a count of ten or more. This chain links TRBV27 with TRBJ1-2; 9 bases map to TRBD1. Germline V gene sequence: CDR1 MNHEY, CDR2 SMNVEV (reference sequence). This CDR3 comprises 13 residues. V dropped 3 bases and J dropped 9; count of bases not matched to a gene: 5. The CDR3 is CASSFGQGRSYTF. CDR3 DNA sequence: TGTGCCAGCAGTTTCGGACAGGGGAGGAGCTACACCTTC.

This clonotype was seen repeatedly, ten times or more. The chain links TRBV20-1 to TRBJ2-5; D is uncertain. V was cut by 2 bases and J by 2 bases, with 9 bases left in between. In germline, CDR1 is DFQATT, CDR2 SNEGSKA (reference sequence). This CDR3 comprises 13 residues. CDR3 in amino acids: CSARPRSQETQYF. The CDR3 DNA is TGCAGTGCTAGACCCAGATCACAAGAGACCCAGTACTTC.

This clonotype was counted many times. This chain uses TRBV5-5 with TRBJ1-3, with a possible D match to TRBD1 (5 bases). Germline V gives CDR1 SGHKS, CDR2 YYEKEE (reference sequence). The CDR3 spans 15 residues. Trimming took off 6 bases at V and 0 bases at J, with 13 bases between the two ends. CDR3 DNA: TGTGCCAGCATCCTGGAGACAGCCTCTGGAAACACCATATATTTT. Its protein product is CASILETASGNTIYF. The full variable domain, completed using reference TRBV5-5 and TRBJ1-3, is DAGVTQSPTHLIKTRGQQVTLRCSPISGHKSVSWYQQVLGQGPQFIFQYYEKEERGRGNFPDRFSARQFPNYSSELNVNALLLGDSALYLCASILETASGNTIYFGEGSWLTVV.

This clonotype was counted at least ten times. The rearrangement links TRBV9 to TRBJ1-2, with D unclear. Deletions cut 0 bases from V and 4 bases from J, with 10 bases between. Germline V CDR1 and CDR2: SGDLS, YYNGEE. This CDR3 comprises 14 residues. The CDR3 DNA sequence: TGTGCCAGCAGCGTAGACACGGGAGGCTATGGCTACACCTTC. Amino acids: CASSVDTGGYGYTF. Based on the CDR3 plus reference TRBV9 and TRBJ1-2, the full variable domain is DSGVTQTPKHLITATGQRVTLRCSPRSGDLSVYWYQQSLDQGLQFLIQYYNGEERAKGNILERFSAQQFPDLHSELNLSSLELGDSALYFCASSVDTGGYGYTFGSGTRLTVV.

In this sample, this clonotype turned up many times. J is TRBJ2-7 and V is TRBV28; D gene unclear. Germline loops: CDR1 MDHEN, CDR2 SYDVKM. Trimming took 6 bases from V and 4 from J, leaving 10 bases between them. There are 12 residues in the CDR3. The CDR3 is CASSPGSYEQYF. The CDR3, as DNA: TGTGCCAGCAGCCCGGGTAGTTACGAGCAGTACTTC.

This clonotype was found a few times. V and J are TRBV30 and TRBJ1-1; D not certain. Germline V lookup: CDR1 GTSNPN, CDR2 SVGIG (reference sequence). CDR3 length: 14 residues. The V and J ends lost 0 bases and 0 bases respectively, with 8 bases between them. The CDR3: CAWSVTRMNTEAFF. CDR3 DNA sequence: TGTGCCTGGAGTGTAACAAGGATGAACACTGAAGCTTTCTTT.

This clonotype showed up many times. The chain combines TRBV5-1 with TRBJ1-2, with 7 bases aligning to TRBD1. The CDR3 length is 17 residues. Germline CDR1 is SGHRS and CDR2 is YFSETQ. V shed 2 bases and J 5 bases; nucleotides not matched to a gene: 15. The CDR3 nucleotides read TGCGCCAGCAGCTTCGCACAGGGGCCGCGAGTGGGATATGGCTACACCTTC. This encodes CASSFAQGPRVGYGYTF.

This clonotype was seen many times. The CDR3 bases are TGCGCCAGCAGCTCGTCACCGGGACTCATGTTCGCGAACACCGGGGAGCTGTTTTTT. It codes for CASSSSPGLMFANTGELFF. The rearrangement links TRBV5-1 to TRBJ2-2; TRBD2 is a possible D gene (6 bases). Trimming took off 3 bases at V and 0 bases at J, with 21 bases between the two ends. The CDR3 has 19 residues. Germline CDR1 reads SGHRS; CDR2 reads YFSETQ.